The clone carrying this TCR beta chain has at least ten counts. What it binds is unknown. The sample is drawn from a study of CD8 T cells in ankylosing spondylitis. Study results and caveats: Enrichment of disease-linked clones was reportedly significant in matched ankylosing spondylitis synovial fluid.

The germline V and J ends were trimmed by 3 bases and 4 bases, with 22 bases remaining between them. CDR3 size: 16 residues. Germline CDR1 and CDR2: DFQATT and SNEGSKA (reference sequence). TCR beta libraries were made by quantitative 5'-RACE with molecular barcodes. TCRdb reprocessed the 5' RACE reads with MiXCR, giving one entry per CDR3 protein. The table includes more than 150,000 distinct CDR3 sequences, around a sixth detected once. Sample: blood, either unsorted or a sorted T cell fraction (not recorded which). The TCR comes from a male donor between 10 and 30 years old with ankylosing spondylitis or in good health (not recorded which). V usage is TRBV20-1 and J usage is TRBJ2-7; tentatively, D is TRBD1 or TRBD2 (5 bases each). DNA of the CDR3: TGCAGTGCTAGCTCCCTAACGGGGACCTTTACTTACGAGCAGTACTTC. This encodes CSASSLTGTFTYEQYF.